A few counts support the clone carrying this TCR beta chain. What it binds is unknown. The sample is drawn from a study of early T cells in non-severe SARS-CoV-2 infection. Turning to the study itself: Sequencing of unsorted whole blood was done on bulk RNA, leaving chains unpaired. Study-wide results and limits: Matches to VDJdb favored anti-spike CD8 responses and missed private and CD4 specificities.

MiXCR was run by TCRdb on the 5' RACE reads, yielding one entry per CDR3 protein. The sample yields over 60,000 distinct CDR3 sequences, about 11% seen once. The CDR3 totals 17 residues. Germline loops: CDR1 LGHNA, CDR2 YSLEER. Deletions cut 0 bases from V and 5 bases from J, with 17 bases between. This sequence joins TRBV4-3 and TRBJ2-1; no reliable D call. The receptor's source is an adult who was a healthcare worker with PCR-confirmed SARS-CoV-2 infection or an uninfected control (not recorded which). The source was whole blood, collected at baseline. The CDR3 DNA sequence: TGCGCCAGCAGCCAAGATGGGCCAGAGGCCCCCCACAATGAGCAGTTCTTC. This translates into CASSQDGPEAPHNEQFF.